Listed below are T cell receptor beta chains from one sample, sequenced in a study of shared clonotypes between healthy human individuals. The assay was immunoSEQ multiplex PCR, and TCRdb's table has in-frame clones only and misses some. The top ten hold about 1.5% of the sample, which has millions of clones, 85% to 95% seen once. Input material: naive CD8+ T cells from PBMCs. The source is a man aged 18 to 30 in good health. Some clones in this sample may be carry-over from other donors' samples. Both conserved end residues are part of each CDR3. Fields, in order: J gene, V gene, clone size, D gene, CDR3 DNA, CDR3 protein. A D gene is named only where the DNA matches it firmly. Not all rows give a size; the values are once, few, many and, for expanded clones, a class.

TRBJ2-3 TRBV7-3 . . TGTGCCAGCAGCTTAAATCACCTCGGGGATACGCAGTATTTT CASSLNHLGDTQYF
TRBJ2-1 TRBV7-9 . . TGTGCCAGCAGCTCGACTGGATTCTACAATGAGCAGTTCTTC CASSSTGFYNEQFF
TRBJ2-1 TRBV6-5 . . TGTGCCAGCAGTTACTCTCCCGGACGCCTCAATGAGCAGTTCTTC CASSYSPGRLNEQFF
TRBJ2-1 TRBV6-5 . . TGTGCCTGCGGCAACCCCTGGGACAATGAGCAGTTCTTC CACGNPWDNEQFF
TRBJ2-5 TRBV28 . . TGTGCCAGCAGTTTATTCGCAGAGCCGAACCAAGAGACCCAGTACTTC CASSLFAEPNQETQYF
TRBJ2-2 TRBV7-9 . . TGTGCCAGCAGGATCCCTAACACCGGGGAGCTGTTTTTT CASRIPNTGELFF
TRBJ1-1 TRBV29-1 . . TGCAGCGTTGTACCTTGGGACTTGAACCCTGAAGCTTTCTTT CSVVPWDLNPEAFF
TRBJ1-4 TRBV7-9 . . TGTGCCAGCAGCCCTCTCGATGAGGAACTGTTTTTT CASSPLDEELFF
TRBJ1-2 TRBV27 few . TGTGCCAGCACACTCCGACATTCCTTCCCTTTCTATGGCTACACCTTC CASTLRHSFPFYGYTF
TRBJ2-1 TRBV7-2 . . TGTGCCAGCAGCCCCGTTGGGGGGAGCGGCAATGAGCAGTTCTTC CASSPVGGSGNEQFF
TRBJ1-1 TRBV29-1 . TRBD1 TGCAGCGTTGAAGGGTGGGGGACAGGGAGGACTGAAGCTTTCTTT CSVEGWGTGRTEAFF
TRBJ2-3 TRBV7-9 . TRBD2 TGTGCCAGCAGCCCGGGACTAGCGGACACAGATACGCAGTATTTT CASSPGLADTDTQYF
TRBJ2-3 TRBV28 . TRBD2 TGTGCCAGCAGACCTAACCTAGCGGAGGGCCTCACAGATACGCAGTATTTT CASRPNLAEGLTDTQYF
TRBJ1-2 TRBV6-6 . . TGTGCCAGGGGATCGGATCAAAGGGCGCCCCGGGAGAACACCTTC CARGSDQRAPRENTF
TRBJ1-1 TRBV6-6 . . TGTGCCAGCAGTTACGAGTGGCCTGAAGCTTTCTTT CASSYEWPEAFF
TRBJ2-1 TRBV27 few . TGTGCCAGCAGTTTGGACAGCTACAATGAGCAGTTCTTC CASSLDSYNEQFF
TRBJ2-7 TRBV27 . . TGTGCCAGCAGTTCACAATACTCCTACGAGCAGTACTTC CASSSQYSYEQYF
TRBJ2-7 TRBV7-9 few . TGTGCCAGCGCTCGCCAGGGAACCTACGAGCAGTACTTC CASARQGTYEQYF
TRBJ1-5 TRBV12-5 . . TGTGCTAGTGGTTACAGGGATAGCAATCAGCCCCAGCATTTT CASGYRDSNQPQHF
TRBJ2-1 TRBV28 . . TGTGCCAGCAGTTTAGGGGGAGGATCTAACAATGAGCAGTTCTTC CASSLGGGSNNEQFF
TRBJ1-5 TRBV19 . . TGTGCCAGTAGTATATGGGGGCCGACGTACAATCAGCCCCAGCATTTT CASSIWGPTYNQPQHF
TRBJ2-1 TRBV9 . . TGTGCCAGCAGCGCCGAGGGACGTATCTACAATGAGCAGTTCTTC CASSAEGRIYNEQFF
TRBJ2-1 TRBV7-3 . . TGTGCCAGCAGCTTAGCGATCAGGGGGGATGAGCAGTTCTTC CASSLAIRGDEQFF
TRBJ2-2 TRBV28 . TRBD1 TGTGCCAGCAGCGTATACGGACAGGGGGATTTAAACACCGGGGAGCTGTTTTTT CASSVYGQGDLNTGELFF
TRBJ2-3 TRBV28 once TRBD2 TGTGCCAGCAGTTTTACTAGCGGGCGCACAGATACGCAGTATTTT CASSFTSGRTDTQYF
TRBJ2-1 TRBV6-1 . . TGTGCCAGCAGGACGATAGCGGCAGATTACAATGAGCAGTTCTTC CASRTIAADYNEQFF
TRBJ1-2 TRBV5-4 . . TGTGCCAGCACCATAGGGGGAGGTAACTATGGCTACACCTTC CASTIGGGNYGYTF
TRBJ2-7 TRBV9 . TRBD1 TGTGCCAGCAGCGTAGGACCGGGACAGGGTTTCCACGAGCAGTACTTC CASSVGPGQGFHEQYF
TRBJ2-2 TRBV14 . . TGTGCCAGCAGACAAGGCGGGGCTTTATATAACACCGGGGAGCTGTTTTTT CASRQGGALYNTGELFF
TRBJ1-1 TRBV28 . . TGTGCCAGCAGTGGTCCAGGGGAGATGAACACTGAAGCTTTCTTT CASSGPGEMNTEAFF
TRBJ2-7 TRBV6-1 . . TGTGCCAGCAGTGAGGGGACGGACTACGAGCAGTACTTC CASSEGTDYEQYF
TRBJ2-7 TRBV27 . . TGTGCCAGCAGTTTAGCGGGTGGTAGCTCCTACGAGCAGTACTTC CASSLAGGSSYEQYF
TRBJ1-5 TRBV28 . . TGTGCCAGCAGGCGAAGGTATAGCAATCAGCCCCAGCATTTT CASRRRYSNQPQHF
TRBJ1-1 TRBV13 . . TGTGCCAGCAGCTTATACTTTCGGGGGGGCACTGAAGCTTTCTTT CASSLYFRGGTEAFF
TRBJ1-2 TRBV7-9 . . TGTGCCAGCAGCTTAGTGTTAGGGGACTATGGCTACACCTTC CASSLVLGDYGYTF
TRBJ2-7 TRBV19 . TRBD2 TGTGCCAGTAGTATGCTAGCGGGAGTGCGGGTTCCCTACGAGCAGTACTTC CASSMLAGVRVPYEQYF
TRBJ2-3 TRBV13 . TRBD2 TGTGCCAGCAGTCAGACTAGCGGCCGCACAGATACGCAGTATTTT CASSQTSGRTDTQYF
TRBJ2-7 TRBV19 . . TGTGCCAGTAGTATAGGACCCCTCGGGTCCTACGAGCAGTACTTC CASSIGPLGSYEQYF
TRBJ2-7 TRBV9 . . TGTGCCAGCAGCCCCGAGCCCAAAACAGGGTCCGAGCAGTACTTC CASSPEPKTGSEQYF
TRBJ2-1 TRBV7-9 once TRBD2 TGTGCCAGCAGCCCCATTAGGACCCGGACTAGTGCTGAGCAGTTCTTC CASSPIRTRTSAEQFF
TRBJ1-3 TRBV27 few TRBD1 TGTGCCAGCAGCCATCGACAGGGAGGCAACACCATATATTTT CASSHRQGGNTIYF
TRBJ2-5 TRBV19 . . TGTGCCAGTACTGGTTGGGACAACCAAGAGACCCAGTACTTC CASTGWDNQETQYF
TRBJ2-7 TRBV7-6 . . TGTGCCAGCAGCCCAGATCGGGGTCCGTCAACCTACGAGCAGTACTTC CASSPDRGPSTYEQYF
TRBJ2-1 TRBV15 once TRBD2 TGTGCCACCAGCAGAGCTCTAGCGGAAGAGCAGTTCTTC CATSRALAEEQFF
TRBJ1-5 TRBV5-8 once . TGTGCCAGCAGCTTTCACTCCGGGAATCAGCCCCAGCATTTT CASSFHSGNQPQHF
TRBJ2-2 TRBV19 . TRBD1 TGTGCCAGTAGTATACAGGGGACAGCCACCGGGGAGCTGTTTTTT CASSIQGTATGELFF
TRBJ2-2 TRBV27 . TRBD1 TGTGCCAGCAGTCCCCTCGGGACAGGGAACACCGGGGAGCTGTTTTTT CASSPLGTGNTGELFF
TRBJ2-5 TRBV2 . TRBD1 TGTGCCAGGGGGACAGGAGACCAAGAGACCCAGTACTTC CARGTGDQETQYF
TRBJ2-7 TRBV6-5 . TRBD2 TGTGCCAGCAGTTTTCGACTAGCGGGTGGGTACGAGCAGTACTTC CASSFRLAGGYEQYF
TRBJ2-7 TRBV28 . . TGTGCCAGCACCACCCTATTTACCGGGACACTTCGCGGTGGCGAGCAGTACTTC CASTTLFTGTLRGGEQYF
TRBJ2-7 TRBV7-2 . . TGTGCCAGCATCACTGACTGGGACCTCCGGCAGTACTTC CASITDWDLRQYF